The clone carrying this TCR beta chain occurred many times. Antigen: not known. TCRdb itself ran the reads through MiXCR, one entry per CDR3 protein. This sample has about 920,000 distinct CDR3 sequences, with around a third found just once. The sample is drawn from a study of T cell repertoires in cytomegalovirus infection. The wider study: HLA-C-restricted CMV epitopes, recently identified, and well-studied HLA-B-restricted ones were used by the study. Study-wide results and limits: Dominating the ex vivo response were TCR beta clonotypes that were CMV-specific and HLA-C-restricted.

The CDR3 is 17 residues long. Germline V gives CDR1 SGHVS, CDR2 FNYEAQ. V was clipped by 6 bases and J by 0 bases, with 17 bases between them. The chain recombines TRBV7-6 with TRBJ2-2; D may be TRBD1 (6 bases). The sample consisted of cultured CD8+ T cells from PBMCs, taken from culture after CMV antigen stimulation. The source of this sequence is a human donor in good health (CMV status not recorded). Some clones in this sample may be carry-over from other donors' samples. The CDR3 bases are TGTGCCAGCAGGATACCAAGACAGGATACGAACACCGGGGAGCTGTTTTTT. This codes for CASRIPRQDTNTGELFF.